The 29 T cell receptor beta chains listed next were all sequenced from one sample in a study of prognosis after radiotherapy for stage I lung cancer. By two-round multiplex PCR, the TCR beta CDR3 was amplified from genomic DNA. Initially, in first-round PCR, primers specific to each TRBV and TRBJ gene were used. Via MiXCR, TCRdb re-called the multiplex PCR reads, giving one row per CDR3 protein. The data show about 13,000 distinct CDR3 sequences, around a quarter seen once. Sequences were derived from PBMCs, sampled before or after stereotactic body radiation therapy (not recorded which). The receptors stem from a donor over 45 with non-small cell lung cancer.

Judged by abundance, this clonotype is medium-sized. The chain employs TRBV24-1 and TRBJ2-1; D is unclear. The CDR3 is 12 amino acids. With 8 bases removed from V and 5 bases from J, the gap between germline ends came to 9 bases. Germline CDR1 is KGHDR and CDR2 is SFDVKD. The CDR3 here is CATTSTDNEQFF. The CDR3 nucleotides read TGTGCCACCACCTCGACCGACAATGAGCAGTTCTTC.

This clonotype has at least ten counts. The chain is built from TRBV4-1 and TRBJ2-1; 7 bases map to TRBD2. V shed 4 bases, J shed 7 bases, and the junction held 10 bases outside the gene matches. The germline V gene encodes CDR1 MGHRA and CDR2 YSYEKL. This CDR3 is 15 amino acids long. CDR3 nucleotide sequence: TGCGCCAGCAGCCCTGGACTAGGGGTTCTGAATGAGCAGTTCTTC. This codes for CASSPGLGVLNEQFF.

This clonotype occurred many times. The chain is built from TRBV19 and TRBJ2-3; perhaps TRBD2 as D (6 bases). The CDR3 has 14 residues. Trimming pared 6 bases from V and 3 bases from J, leaving 13 bases between. CDR1 LNHDA and CDR2 SQIVND come from the germline V gene (reference sequence). CDR3 bases: TGTGCCAGTAGCCCCGGGGGTGGTACAGATACGCAGTATTTT. Protein: CASSPGGGTDTQYF.

This clonotype has at least ten counts. V usage is TRBV28 and J usage is TRBJ1-2, with 9 bases that match TRBD1. The CDR3 spans 14 residues. The trim removed 4 bases at V and 4 bases at J, leaving 4 bases unmatched. Germline assignment: CDR1 MDHEN and CDR2 SYDVKM. The CDR3 bases are TGTGCCAGCAGTTATCCGGGACAGGGCTATGGCTACACCTTC. This encodes CASSYPGQGYGYTF.

There are many counts of this clonotype. The V call is TRBV12-3 or TRBV12-4, the J call TRBJ1-1; D might be TRBD1 (6 bases). The ends were cut back, 7 bases at V and 10 bases at J, with 13 bases in the middle. The CDR3 is made up of 11 amino acids. Here the CDR3 reads CASILQGRAFF. In DNA, the CDR3 is TGTGCCAGCATCTTACAGGGACGAGCTTTCTTT.

In this sample, this clonotype turned up many times. The chain uses TRBV7-2 and TRBJ2-5; the match to TRBD2 covers 9 bases. J gave up 4 bases and V 5 bases, and 8 bases lay outside the gene matches. The CDR3 has 15 residues. The germline gives CDR1 SGHTA, CDR2 FQGNSA. Here the CDR3 DNA reads TGTGCCAGCAGCCGAGGGACTAGCCGATTAGAGACCCAGTACTTC. This encodes CASSRGTSRLETQYF.

For this clonotype: The junction does not match germline at one end; this may be a read error. The V and J genes are TRBV5-4 and TRBJ2-7, with TRBD1 identical over 9 bases. CDR1 SGHNT and CDR2 YYREEE come from the germline V gene (reference sequence). The CDR3 has 15 amino acids. The CDR3 DNA sequence: TGTGCCAGCATCTTGTGGGGACAGGGTTCCTACGAGCAGTACTTC. It yields the protein CASILWGQGSYEQYF.

This clonotype came up many times. The CDR3 nucleotides read TGCAGTGCTAGAGATTGGGGCAGGGGGGCTCAAGAGACCCAGTACTTC. Translated: CSARDWGRGAQETQYF. The V gene is TRBV20-1, the J gene TRBJ2-5, with a weak D call TRBD1 (7 bases). The germline gives CDR1 DFQATT, CDR2 SNEGSKA (reference sequence). V dropped 0 bases and J dropped 2 bases, with 16 bases sitting between them. The CDR3 spans 16 residues.

This clonotype showed up just a few times. This sequence may be a read error, since a much larger clone differs from it by one base. This chain links TRBV16 with TRBJ1-1; 7 bases are shared with TRBD1. Per germline, CDR1 KGHSY and CDR2 FQNENV. This CDR3 region has 15 residues. DNA for the CDR3: TGTGCCAGCGGCCAATCCCGACAGGGAAAGACTGAAGCTTTCTTT. Its translation is CASGQSRQGKTEAFF.

This clonotype was counted many times. With a much larger clone just one base away, this may be a read error. The chain recombines TRBV28 with TRBJ2-1; 10 nucleotides align to TRBD2. The V gene's germline CDR1 is MDHEN and CDR2 SYDVKM. CDR3 length: 15 amino acids. V dropped 6 bases and J dropped 6; count of bases not matched to a gene: 8. The CDR3 DNA reads as TGTGCCAGCAGGGAGAAAAGCGGGAGGGGCAATGAGCAGTTCTTC. Its translation: CASREKSGRGNEQFF.

The chain has TRBV4-2 and TRBJ2-1; 10 bases align to TRBD2. Germline V gene sequence: CDR1 LGHNA, CDR2 YNFKEQ. V gave up 4 bases and J gave up 15 bases; unmatched junction bases: 15. CDR3 length equals 15 residues. The CDR3 region has the DNA TGTGCCAGCAGCCTAGCGGGAGGTCCCGCCAATGAGTGGTTCTTC. Amino acid sequence: CASSLAGGPANEWFF.

This clonotype has a count of ten or more. The CDR3 reads CSVESGQGQPQHF. For the CDR3, the DNA is TGCAGCGTTGAGAGTGGACAGGGTCAGCCCCAGCATTTT. The V gene is TRBV29-1, the J gene TRBJ1-5, with 8 bases that match TRBD1. Germline trimming cut 3 bases from V and 6 bases from J; bases unmatched to any gene: 4. Germline V gene lookup returns CDR1 SQVTM and CDR2 ANQGSEA. CDR3 length equals 13 residues. The full variable domain, with the rest looked up from reference TRBV29-1 and TRBJ1-5, is SAVISQKPSRDICQRGTSLTIQCQVDSQVTMMFWYRQQPGQSLTLIATANQGSEATYESGFVIDKFPISRPNLTFSTLTVSNMSPEDSSIYLCSVESGQGQPQHFGDGTRLSIL.

This clonotype was recorded many times. A much larger clone sits a single nucleotide away, making a read error possible. The rearrangement uses TRBV5-1 and TRBJ2-3, with 10 bases that match TRBD1. This CDR3 is 16 amino acids long. Unmatched junction bases numbered 12, after V lost 7 bases and J lost 4 bases. CDR1 and CDR2 from the germline V gene are SGHRS and YFSETQ. The CDR3 region is CASGYDPGQGSDTQYF. The CDR3 DNA reads as TGCGCCAGCGGTTATGATCCGGGACAGGGGTCAGATACGCAGTATTTT. Full variable domain (remainder filled in from reference TRBV5-1 and TRBJ2-3): KAGVTQTPRYLIKTRGQQVTLSCSPISGHRSVSWYQQTPGQGLQFLFEYFSETQRNKGNFPGRFSGRQFSNSRSEMNVSTLELGDSALYLCASGYDPGQGSDTQYFGPGTRLTVL.

The chain has TRBV20-1 and TRBJ2-7; 10 bases are shared with TRBD2. Germline CDR1 is DFQATT and CDR2 is SNEGSKA (reference sequence). The ends lost 5 bases at V and 4 bases at J; junction bases unmatched: 5. The CDR3 runs 13 residues. In nucleotides, the CDR3 is TGCAGTGCTTGGACTAGCGGAGATTACGAGCAGTACTTC. It specifies CSAWTSGDYEQYF.

Notes on this clonotype: A far larger clone lies a single base away; this is likely a read error. The V call is TRBV2, the J call TRBJ1-1; 11 positions agree with TRBD1. The CDR3 length is 15 residues. The V segment lost 6 bases and the J segment 5 bases; nucleotides outside the gene matches: 8. Germline loops: CDR1 SNHLY, CDR2 FYNNEI. The CDR3, as DNA: TGTGCCAGCAGCGCGGGACAGGGGGAGCAGACTGAAGCTTTCTTT. Its protein product is CASSAGQGEQTEAFF.

On this clonotype: At one of its ends the junction is not consistent with the germline gene, which may arise from a read error. The chain uses TRBV5-1 and TRBJ2-1; perhaps TRBD2 as D (5 bases). The germline gives CDR1 SGHRS, CDR2 YFSETQ. The CDR3 has 16 residues. CDR3 loop: CASSPLEGDGYNEQLF. Written as DNA, the CDR3 is TGCGCCAGCAGCCCCCTAGAGGGAGATGGCTACAATGAGCAGTTATTC.

This clonotype is labeled as medium-sized. The chain uses TRBV5-1 and TRBJ2-1; D might be TRBD1 (6 bases). This CDR3 has 13 residues. Per the germline V gene, CDR1 is SGHRS and CDR2 is YFSETQ. V lost 2 bases and J 6 bases, leaving 9 bases between the germline ends. The CDR3 sequence is CASSLGTPNEQFF. DNA of the CDR3: TGCGCCAGCAGCTTAGGGACACCCAATGAGCAGTTCTTC.

This clonotype has at least ten counts. CDR3 in amino acids: CASRVADPRAGFQPQHF. DNA of the CDR3: TGTGCCAGCAGAGTAGCCGACCCGAGGGCAGGGTTCCAGCCCCAGCATTTT. J is TRBJ1-5 and V is TRBV6-1; the D gene is possibly TRBD1 (5 bases). The germline gives CDR1 MNHNS, CDR2 SASEGT. This CDR3 comprises 17 residues. With 6 bases removed from V and 7 bases from J, the gap between germline ends came to 25 bases.

This clonotype was counted at least ten times. The chain employs TRBV28 and TRBJ1-1; TRBD1 aligns across 7 bases. The CDR3 length is 13 residues. Germline-derived CDR1 and CDR2 are MDHEN and SYDVKM. After removal of 2 bases from V and 7 bases from J, the junction contained 4 bases not matched to a gene. CDR3 protein: CASSLPTGLEAFF. CDR3 sequence (DNA): TGTGCCAGCAGTTTACCGACAGGGCTTGAAGCTTTCTTT.

Note on this clonotype: The junction does not match germline at one end; this may be a read error. The chain carries TRBV5-6 and TRBJ1-2, with unresolved D. Germline-derived CDR1 and CDR2 are SGHDT and YYEEEE. The CDR3 totals 15 residues. The CDR3 protein is CAISRRVSANYGYTF. In DNA form, the CDR3 reads TGTGCCATCAGCCGACGGGTGTCAGCTAACTATGGCTACACCTTC.

Remarks on this clonotype: One end of the junction is discordant with germline, which a read error may explain. J is TRBJ2-2 and V is TRBV12-3 or TRBV12-4; D tentatively fits TRBD1 or TRBD2 (5 bases each). CDR3 length equals 13 residues. CDR3 in DNA: TGTGCCAGCCTCCTAGGTGGGGACGGGCAGCTGTTTTTT. Its protein product is CASLLGGDGQLFF.

This clonotype appeared many times. The rearrangement joins TRBV7-9 to TRBJ2-1; the match to TRBD2 covers 10 bases. Trimming at V came to 4 bases and at J to 4 bases, leaving 7 bases not matched to a gene. The CDR3 totals 16 residues. Germline CDR1 and CDR2: SEHNR and FQNEAQ (reference sequence). The CDR3 spells CASSSLEGLAYNEQFF. The CDR3 bases are TGTGCCAGCAGCTCCCTCGAGGGACTAGCGTACAATGAGCAGTTCTTC.

This chain links TRBV15 with TRBJ2-7; D possibly corresponds to TRBD1 (5 bases). CDR3 size: 15 residues. CDR1 LNHNV and CDR2 YYDKDF come from the germline V gene (reference sequence). CDR3 region: CANSSYRQLPYEQYF. CDR3 bases: TGTGCAAACAGCAGTTACCGACAGCTACCCTACGAGCAGTACTTC. The whole variable domain, remainder taken from reference TRBV15 and TRBJ2-7, is DAMVIQNPRYQVTQFGKPVTLSCSQTLNHNVMYWYQQKSSQAPKLLFHYYDKDFNNEADTPDNFQSRRPNTSFCFLDIRSPGLGDTAMYLCANSSYRQLPYEQYFGPGTRLTVT.

This clonotype was counted ten times or more. The chain carries TRBV20-1 and TRBJ1-1, with D perhaps TRBD1 (6 bases). Germline V lookup: CDR1 DFQATT, CDR2 SNEGSKA (reference sequence). The CDR3 spans 11 residues. The CDR3: CSVQGDTEAFF. The DNA of the CDR3 is TGCAGCGTACAGGGTGACACTGAAGCTTTCTTT.

CDR3 sequence (DNA): TGTGCCAGCAAGGGGACAGGTTTCTTTCTCGGGGCCTACGAGCAGTACTTC. This translates into CASKGTGFFLGAYEQYF. The chain employs TRBV28 and TRBJ2-7; 8 bases fit TRBD1. V shed 7 bases and J 2 bases; nucleotides not matched to a gene: 16. There are 17 residues in the CDR3. In germline, CDR1 is MDHEN, CDR2 SYDVKM.

This clonotype was recorded at least ten times. This chain connects TRBV4-1 to TRBJ2-1, with D unresolved. Deletions cut 0 bases from V and 0 bases from J, with 9 bases between. Looked up from germline, CDR1 is MGHRA and CDR2 is YSYEKL. The CDR3 contains 16 residues. This chain's CDR3 is CASSQDRSSSYNEQFF. The CDR3 region has the DNA TGCGCCAGCAGCCAAGACCGTTCGAGCTCCTACAATGAGCAGTTCTTC.

This clonotype was picked up many times. The chain carries TRBV20-1 and TRBJ1-6; D is ambiguous. Germline V gene sequence: CDR1 DFQATT, CDR2 SNEGSKA (reference sequence). The CDR3 is 14 residues long. Trimming removed 5 bases from V and 9 bases from J, with 17 bases in between. CDR3 in amino acids: CSAGMERLVSPLHF. CDR3 nucleotides: TGCAGTGCTGGCATGGAGAGGCTGGTTTCACCCCTCCACTTT.

This clonotype was detected many times. The chain couples TRBV12-3 or TRBV12-4 to TRBJ2-1; 9 bases are shared with TRBD1. CDR3 length: 16 residues. Germline trimming cut 6 bases from V and 7 bases from J; bases unmatched to any gene: 13. As DNA, the CDR3 is TGTGCCAGCAGGCCACAGGGGGCGGCTTTTGGGAATGAGCAGTTCTTC. This sequence encodes CASRPQGAAFGNEQFF.

Points on this clonotype: A far larger clone is only one base removed, so a read error is likely. The chain has TRBV7-9 and TRBJ2-7; perhaps TRBD1 as D (5 bases). The CDR3 totals 14 residues. With 7 bases removed from V and 3 bases from J, the gap between germline ends came to 16 bases. Germline V gene sequence: CDR1 SEHNR, CDR2 FQNEAQ (reference sequence). CDR3 DNA: TGTGCCAGCAATACAGGTGGCGAATTCTACGAGCAGTACTTC. Translating gives CASNTGGEFYEQYF.